This T cell receptor (beta chain) was recovered during a study of T-cell reconstitution after alpha-beta-depleted transplantation in children. The V and J ends lost 0 bases and 2 bases respectively, with 10 bases between them. The CDR3 is made up of 15 amino acids. Germline V lookup: CDR1 SGHRS, CDR2 YFSETQ. The sample holds a few counts of this clonotype. Preparing the TCRbeta library involved the use of unique molecular identifiers. Via MiXCR, TCRdb re-called the PCR reads, giving one row per CDR3 protein. The sample includes approximately 400,000 distinct CDR3 sequences, roughly a tenth seen only once; the top ten take roughly 6%.

This specimen consisted of PBMCs from the stem cell graft donor, obtained from the stem cell graft. The sequence was collected from a human donor who donated a stem cell graft to a child with acute myeloid leukemia. J is TRBJ2-3 and V is TRBV5-1; D gene unclear. CDR3 nucleotides: TGCGCCAGCAGCTTGGCCGATTCACTCACAGATACGCAGTATTTT. Translated, it gives CASSLADSLTDTQYF.